The present T cell receptor beta chain was sequenced within a study of blood T cell repertoires in COVID-19. Sequenced by immunoSEQ multiplex PCR; TCRdb stores in-frame clones only, minus some. The sample includes around 88,000 clones, about 88% seen only once; the top ten take roughly 3%. This CDR3 has 14 amino acids. The V and J ends lost 4 bases and 9 bases, in that order; junction bases with no gene match: 9. Germline-derived CDR1 and CDR2 are SQVTM and ANQGSEA. The sequence came from a woman over 75 with acute or convalescent COVID-19. Source material: peripheral blood. V is TRBV29-1 and J is TRBJ1-6; the match to TRBD1 covers 7 bases. DNA for the CDR3: TGCAGCGTTGGGACCGGGACAGTAGGTTCACCCCTCCACTTT. As protein: CSVGTGTVGSPLHF.